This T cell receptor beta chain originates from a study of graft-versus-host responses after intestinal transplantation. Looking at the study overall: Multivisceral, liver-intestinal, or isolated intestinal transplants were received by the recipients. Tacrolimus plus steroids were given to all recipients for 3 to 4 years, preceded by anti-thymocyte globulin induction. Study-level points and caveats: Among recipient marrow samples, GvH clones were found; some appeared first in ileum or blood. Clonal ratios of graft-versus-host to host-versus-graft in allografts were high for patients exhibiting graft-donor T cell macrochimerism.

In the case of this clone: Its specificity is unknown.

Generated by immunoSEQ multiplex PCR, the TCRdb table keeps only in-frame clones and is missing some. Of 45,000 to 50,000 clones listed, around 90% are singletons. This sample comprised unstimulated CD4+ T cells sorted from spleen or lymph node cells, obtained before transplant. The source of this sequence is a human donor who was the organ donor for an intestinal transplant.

CDR3 protein: CASRDNAYEQYF. CDR3 sequence (DNA): TGTGCCAGCAGAGACAACGCCTACGAGCAGTACTTC. The chain combines TRBV6-5 with TRBJ2-7, with D unclear. The germline V and J ends were trimmed by 6 bases and 2 bases, with 8 bases remaining between them. CDR3 length: 12 residues. The V gene's germline CDR1 is MNHEY and CDR2 SVGAGI.